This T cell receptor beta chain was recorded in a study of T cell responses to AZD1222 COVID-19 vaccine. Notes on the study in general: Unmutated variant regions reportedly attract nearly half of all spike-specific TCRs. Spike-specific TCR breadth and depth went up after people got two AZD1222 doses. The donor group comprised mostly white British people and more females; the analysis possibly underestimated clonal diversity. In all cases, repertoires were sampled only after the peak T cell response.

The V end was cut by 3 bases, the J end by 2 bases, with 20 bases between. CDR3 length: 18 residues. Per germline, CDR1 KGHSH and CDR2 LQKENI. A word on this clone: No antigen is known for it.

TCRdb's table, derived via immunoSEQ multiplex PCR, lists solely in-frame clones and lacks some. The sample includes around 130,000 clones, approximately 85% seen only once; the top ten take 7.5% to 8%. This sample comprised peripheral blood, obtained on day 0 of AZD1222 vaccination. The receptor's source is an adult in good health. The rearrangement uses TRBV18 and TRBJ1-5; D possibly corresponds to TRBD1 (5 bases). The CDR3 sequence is CASSPPAGGALGNQPQHF. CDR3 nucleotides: TGTGCCAGCTCACCCCCGGCTGGCGGGGCGCTTGGCAATCAGCCCCAGCATTTT.